Listed here are 21 T cell receptor beta chains from one sample, sequenced in a study of CD8 T cells in ankylosing spondylitis. For these receptors, no antigen is known. Whole-study results and caveats: Blood of patients with ankylosing spondylitis appeared to be characterized by a TCR beta motif of seven or eight highly homologous variants.

TCRdb ran MiXCR on the 5' RACE reads and lists one entry per CDR3 protein. Of approximately 140,000 distinct CDR3 sequences listed, 15% to 20% were seen once; the top ten hold approximately 30%. Material for sequencing was blood, either unsorted or a sorted T cell fraction (not recorded which). The source is a male donor with ankylosing spondylitis.

In DNA, the CDR3 is TGTGCCAGCAGGCAGGGTGGCCCAGATACGCAGTATTTT. Its translation is CASRQGGPDTQYF. The chain joins TRBV12-3 or TRBV12-4 to TRBJ2-3; possibly TRBD1 for D (5 bases). The CDR3 contains 13 residues. V shed 6 bases and J shed 4 bases, with 11 bases lying between them.

This clonotype was seen a handful of times. V and J are TRBV28 and TRBJ2-1; D unclear. Germline values: CDR1 MDHEN, CDR2 SYDVKM. This CDR3 has 13 residues. V was pared by 3 bases and J by 5 bases, with 8 bases between. The CDR3 sequence: CASSLRQNNEQFF. CDR3 in DNA: TGTGCCAGCAGTTTGAGGCAAAACAATGAGCAGTTCTTC.

This clonotype was observed a few times. The chain links TRBV29-1 to TRBJ2-3; 9 bases align to TRBD2. Trimming removed 3 bases from V and 0 bases from J; junction bases left unmatched: 10. Germline loops: CDR1 SQVTM, CDR2 ANQGSEA. The CDR3 has 17 residues. The CDR3 region is CSVDSLAGSPSTDTQYF. CDR3 in DNA: TGCAGCGTTGACTCTCTAGCGGGATCCCCTAGCACAGATACGCAGTATTTT.

The V gene is TRBV5-1, the J gene TRBJ1-5; D is unresolved. The CDR3 sequence is 19 residues long. The germline gives CDR1 SGHRS, CDR2 YFSETQ. V gave up 0 bases and J gave up 0 bases, with 19 bases separating them. CDR3 nucleotides: TGCGCCAGCAGCTTGGTTTTTGGGAGAACGCTGTGTAGCAATCAGCCCCAGCATTTT. It translates to CASSLVFGRTLCSNQPQHF.

In its sample, this clonotype was seen a few times. V and J are TRBV29-1 and TRBJ2-7; TRBD1 agrees at 7 bases. Germline CDR1 reads SQVTM; CDR2 reads ANQGSEA. The CDR3 runs 13 residues. Trimming at V came to 2 bases and at J to 1 base, leaving 2 bases not matched to a gene. CDR3 region: CSVEQGESYEQYF. In nucleotides, the CDR3 is TGCAGCGTTGAACAGGGGGAGTCCTACGAGCAGTACTTC.

V is TRBV5-1 and J is TRBJ2-3, with D perhaps TRBD2 (6 bases). V was clipped by 0 bases and J by 0 bases, with 14 bases between them. The CDR3 has 17 residues. Germline V gives CDR1 SGHRS, CDR2 YFSETQ. In DNA, the CDR3 is TGCGCCAGCAGCTTGGGGGAGGTTTCGACTAGCACAGATACGCAGTATTTT. Its translation: CASSLGEVSTSTDTQYF.

The chain couples TRBV2 to TRBJ2-5; D is uncertain. Germline CDR1 SNHLY, CDR2 FYNNEI. The V end lost 6 bases, the J end lost 7 bases, and 12 bases lay between the germline ends. CDR3 size: 12 residues. The CDR3, as DNA: TGTGCCAGCAGCGGGTCAGATACGACCCAGTACTTC. This codes for CASSGSDTTQYF.

This clonotype turned up a few times. The rearrangement joins TRBV4-1 to TRBJ2-7, with D perhaps matching TRBD1 (5 bases). V was clipped by 0 bases and J by 5 bases, with 14 bases between them. CDR3 size: 15 residues. The V gene's germline CDR1 is MGHRA and CDR2 YSYEKL. CDR3 coding DNA: TGCGCCAGCAGCCAAGAAGGGGCAGGGTGGGACGAGCAGTACTTC. As protein: CASSQEGAGWDEQYF.

V gene TRBV28 combines with J gene TRBJ2-1, with a tentative D call TRBD2 (6 bases). This CDR3 is 11 amino acids long. Between the trimmed V and J ends, which lost 3 bases and 12 bases, there was a span of 9 bases. Per germline, CDR1 MDHEN and CDR2 SYDVKM. The DNA of the CDR3 is TGTGCCAGCAGTTTGCCGGGAGCGCAGTTCTTC. Translated: CASSLPGAQFF. Variable domain in full (rest from reference TRBV28 and TRBJ2-1): DVKVTQSSRYLVKRTGEKVFLECVQDMDHENMFWYRQDPGLGLRLIYFSYDVKMKEKGDIPEGYSVSREKKERFSLILESASTNQTSMYLCASSLPGAQFFGPGTRLTVL.

J is TRBJ2-7 and V is TRBV10-2; D gene ambiguous. Germline loops: CDR1 WSHSY, CDR2 SAAADI. The CDR3 totals 16 residues. Trimming removed 0 bases from V and 5 bases from J, with 17 bases in between. CDR3 residues: CASSESSPAVYDEQYF. CDR3 sequence (DNA): TGCGCCAGCAGTGAGTCTTCCCCGGCAGTCTACGACGAGCAGTACTTC.

This clonotype was counted ten times or more. The V gene is TRBV4-1, the J gene TRBJ2-5, with 12 bases matching TRBD2. This CDR3 has 20 amino acids. V was pared by 1 base and J by 5 bases, with 17 bases of the junction left unmatched. CDR1 and CDR2 from the germline V gene are MGHRA and YSYEKL. The CDR3 coding sequence is TGCGCCAGCAGCCAAGGAATGAGTCTAGCGGGAGGGCAAGGAGAGGAGACCCAGTACTTC. It yields the protein CASSQGMSLAGGQGEETQYF.

The chain is built from TRBV27 and TRBJ1-2; 9 bases line up with TRBD1. J gave up 0 bases and V 4 bases, and 12 bases lay outside the gene matches. The germline V gene encodes CDR1 MNHEY and CDR2 SMNVEV (reference sequence). The CDR3 has 18 amino acids. The CDR3 nucleotides read TGTGCCAGCAGTTCGGAAAGGACAGGGGCGAACTCTAACTATGGCTACACCTTC. It encodes CASSSERTGANSNYGYTF.

This clonotype was seen more than once but under ten times. This chain connects TRBV5-6 to TRBJ2-5, with 9 bases identical to TRBD1. The junction had 8 bases not matched to a gene; V was cut back by 4 bases and J by 4 bases. This CDR3 has 15 residues. CDR1 SGHDT and CDR2 YYEEEE come from the germline V gene. The CDR3 DNA sequence: TGTGCCAGCAGCCCAGGGACAGGGCACTTAGAGACCCAGTACTTC. As protein: CASSPGTGHLETQYF.

This clonotype turned up a few times. The genes are TRBV5-1 and TRBJ2-1, with D maybe TRBD1 (5 bases). V shed 1 base and J shed 0 bases, with 8 bases lying between them. The length of the CDR3 is 15 residues. Germline CDR1 SGHRS, CDR2 YFSETQ. The CDR3 bases are TGCGCCAGCAGCTTGAGACAGCCCTCCTACAATGAGCAGTTCTTC. As protein: CASSLRQPSYNEQFF.

The chain carries TRBV19 and TRBJ1-4, with 7 bases that match TRBD1. Germline trimming cut 5 bases from V and 7 bases from J; bases unmatched to any gene: 10. In germline, CDR1 is LNHDA, CDR2 SQIVND (reference sequence). This CDR3 is built from 15 residues. The CDR3 DNA is TGTGCCAGTAGTGCCCCGAGGGGGCGCGGTGAAAAACTGTTTTTT. This translates into CASSAPRGRGEKLFF.

V is TRBV7-9 and J is TRBJ2-1, with 9 bases aligning to TRBD2. CDR1 and CDR2 (germline): SEHNR, FQNEAQ (reference sequence). Losses at the gene ends were 5 bases for V and 2 bases for J; bases not matched to a gene: 4. This CDR3 has 15 amino acids. Here the CDR3 reads CASSLTSGAYNEQFF. The CDR3 DNA sequence: TGTGCCAGCAGCCTGACTAGCGGAGCCTACAATGAGCAGTTCTTC.

The rearrangement links TRBV5-1 to TRBJ2-3; 14 nucleotides match TRBD2. Germline V CDR1 and CDR2: SGHRS, YFSETQ. V shed 4 bases and J 2 bases; nucleotides not matched to a gene: 6. The CDR3 consists of 17 residues. CDR3 residues: CASSEKGLAGATDTQYF. The CDR3 DNA reads as TGCGCCAGCAGCGAGAAGGGACTAGCGGGAGCCACAGATACGCAGTATTTT. The full variable domain, rest sourced from reference TRBV5-1 and TRBJ2-3, is KAGVTQTPRYLIKTRGQQVTLSCSPISGHRSVSWYQQTPGQGLQFLFEYFSETQRNKGNFPGRFSGRQFSNSRSEMNVSTLELGDSALYLCASSEKGLAGATDTQYFGPGTRLTVL.

This clonotype has a handful of counts. The rearrangement uses TRBV6-5 and TRBJ2-4; no reliable D call. Trimming removed 0 bases at V and 0 bases at J, with 6 bases between. Germline values: CDR1 MNHEY, CDR2 SVGAGI. The CDR3 length is 15 residues. The DNA for the CDR3 is TGTGCCAGCAGTTACTCCGCGCTAGCCAAAAACATTCAGTACTTC. Its translation is CASSYSALAKNIQYF.

This clonotype was found a few times. The V call is TRBV6-1, the J call TRBJ2-1; D tentatively fits TRBD1 or TRBD2 (5 bases each). Between the trimmed V and J ends, which lost 6 bases and 5 bases, there was a span of 17 bases. Germline lookup yields CDR1 MNHNS and CDR2 SASEGT. This CDR3 is 15 amino acids long. CDR3 sequence: CASSPGPLTNNEQFF. The CDR3 coding sequence is TGTGCCAGCAGCCCGGGACCCCTAACCAACAATGAGCAGTTCTTC.

The sample holds many counts of this clonotype. The chain employs TRBV7-3 and TRBJ2-2; 7 nucleotides agree with TRBD2. The length of the CDR3 is 16 residues. Germline V gene lookup returns CDR1 SGHTA and CDR2 FQGTGA. The V gene end was trimmed by 5 bases and the J gene end by 2 bases; junction bases not matched to a gene: 8. CDR3 sequence reads: CASSPRDYLNTGELFF. CDR3 in DNA: TGTGCCAGCAGCCCCCGGGACTACCTAAACACCGGGGAGCTGTTTTTT.

The CDR3 sequence: CASSQDRGLHEQYF. In nucleotides, the CDR3 is TGTGCCAGCAGCCAAGACAGGGGGTTACACGAGCAGTACTTC. V and J are TRBV14 and TRBJ2-7; 7 bases align to TRBD1. The CDR3 runs 14 residues. From germline, CDR1 is SGHDN and CDR2 FVKESK. V shed 0 bases, J shed 5 bases, and the junction held 4 bases outside the gene matches.